The source of this TCR beta chain is a study of T cells in Graves' hyperthyroidism and ophthalmopathy. This CDR3 is built from 18 residues. Germline loops: CDR1 MNHEY, CDR2 SVGEGT. V was shortened by 7 bases and J by 2 bases, with 27 bases between the two germline ends. As concerns this clonotype: What it recognizes is unknown.

Findings and limits, study-wide: Model output signaled ophthalmopathy a median 6.5 months ahead of onset.

Using RNA transcripts as the source, TCR beta CDR3 regions were amplified. The HTBI primer set drove a first-round RT-PCR of the TCR CDR3. Via MiXCR, TCRdb re-called the multiplex PCR reads, giving one row per CDR3 protein. Among around 300,000 distinct CDR3 sequences listed, around 20% were seen once. The chain uses TRBV6-2 or TRBV6-3 and TRBJ2-7; weak D call: TRBD1 (6 bases). This clonotype was sampled from a man aged 45-65 years with Graves' ophthalmopathy. The sample was blood. CDR3: CASTPPDGKGDPPYEQYF. For the CDR3, the DNA is TGTGCCAGCACCCCTCCTGACGGGAAGGGGGACCCTCCCTACGAGCAGTACTTC.